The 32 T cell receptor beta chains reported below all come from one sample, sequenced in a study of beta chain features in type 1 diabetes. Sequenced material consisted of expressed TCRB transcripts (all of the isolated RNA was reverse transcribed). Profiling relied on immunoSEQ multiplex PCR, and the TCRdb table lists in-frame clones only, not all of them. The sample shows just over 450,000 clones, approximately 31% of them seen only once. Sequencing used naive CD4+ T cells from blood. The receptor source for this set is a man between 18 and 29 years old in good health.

The CDR3 reads CASSGTRETQYF. CDR3 bases: TGTGCCAGCAGCGGCACGCGAGAGACCCAGTACTTC. The rearrangement joins TRBV7-2 to TRBJ2-5; no reliable D call. Germline CDR1 reads SGHTA; CDR2 reads FQGNSA. The V end lost 5 bases, the J end lost 4 bases, and 8 bases lay between the germline ends. The CDR3 has 12 residues.

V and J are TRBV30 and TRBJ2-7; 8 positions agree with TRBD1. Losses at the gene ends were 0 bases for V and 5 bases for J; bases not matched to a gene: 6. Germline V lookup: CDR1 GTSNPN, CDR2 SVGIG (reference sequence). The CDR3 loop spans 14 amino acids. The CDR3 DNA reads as TGTGCCTGGAGTGTTAGACAGGGGTGGCACGAGCAGTACTTC. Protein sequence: CAWSVRQGWHEQYF. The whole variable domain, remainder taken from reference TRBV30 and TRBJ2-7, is SQTIHQWPATLVQPVGSPLSLECTVEGTSNPNLYWYRQAAGRGLQLLFYSVGIGQISSEVPQNLSASRPQDRQFILSSKKLLLSDSGFYLCAWSVRQGWHEQYFGPGTRLTVT.

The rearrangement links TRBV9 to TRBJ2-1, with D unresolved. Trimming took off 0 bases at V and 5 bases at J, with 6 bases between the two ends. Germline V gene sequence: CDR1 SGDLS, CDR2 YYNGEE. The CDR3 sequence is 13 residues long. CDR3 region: CASSVGINNEQFF. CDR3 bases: TGTGCCAGCAGCGTAGGTATTAACAATGAGCAGTTCTTC.

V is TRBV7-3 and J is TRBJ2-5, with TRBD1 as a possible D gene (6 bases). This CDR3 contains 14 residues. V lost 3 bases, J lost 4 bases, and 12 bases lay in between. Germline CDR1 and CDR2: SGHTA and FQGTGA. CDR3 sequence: CASSFTSGAETQYF. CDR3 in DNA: TGTGCCAGCAGCTTCACCTCAGGGGCAGAGACCCAGTACTTC.

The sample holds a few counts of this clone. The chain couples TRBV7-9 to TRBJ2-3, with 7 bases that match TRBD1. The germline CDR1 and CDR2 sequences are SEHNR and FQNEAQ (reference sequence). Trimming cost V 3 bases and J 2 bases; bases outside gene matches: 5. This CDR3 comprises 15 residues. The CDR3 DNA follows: TGTGCCAGCAGCTTTGCTCAGGGGGTCACAGATACGCAGTATTTT. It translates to CASSFAQGVTDTQYF.

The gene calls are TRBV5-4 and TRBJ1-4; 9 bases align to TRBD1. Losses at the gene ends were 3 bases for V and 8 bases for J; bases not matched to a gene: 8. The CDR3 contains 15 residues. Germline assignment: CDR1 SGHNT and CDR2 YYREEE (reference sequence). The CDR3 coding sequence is TGTGCCAGCAGCTCCCCGGGACAGGGCCACGAAAAACTGTTTTTT. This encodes CASSSPGQGHEKLFF.

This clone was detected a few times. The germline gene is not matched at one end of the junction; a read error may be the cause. The CDR3 nucleotides are TGTGCCAGCAGCCAAGATCGTGGTACAGGGACACACTTC. This gives the protein CASSQDRGTGTHF. The chain recombines TRBV4-2 with TRBJ2-7; D might be TRBD1 (6 bases). The CDR3 is made up of 13 amino acids. From germline, CDR1 is LGHNA and CDR2 YNFKEQ.

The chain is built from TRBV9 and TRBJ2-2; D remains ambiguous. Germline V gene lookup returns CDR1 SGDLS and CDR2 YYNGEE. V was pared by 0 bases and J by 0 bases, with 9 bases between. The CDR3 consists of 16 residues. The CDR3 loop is CASSVVGSANTGELFF. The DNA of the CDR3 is TGTGCCAGCAGCGTAGTAGGCAGCGCGAACACCGGGGAGCTGTTTTTT. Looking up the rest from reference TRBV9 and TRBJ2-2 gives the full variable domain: DSGVTQTPKHLITATGQRVTLRCSPRSGDLSVYWYQQSLDQGLQFLIQYYNGEERAKGNILERFSAQQFPDLHSELNLSSLELGDSALYFCASSVVGSANTGELFFGEGSRLTVL.

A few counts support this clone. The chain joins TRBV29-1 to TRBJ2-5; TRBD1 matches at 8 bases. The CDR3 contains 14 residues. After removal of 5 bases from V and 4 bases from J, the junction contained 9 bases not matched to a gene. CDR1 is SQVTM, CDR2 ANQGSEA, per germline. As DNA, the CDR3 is TGCAGCGTTTTAAAAGGACAGGGAACAGAGACCCAGTACTTC. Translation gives CSVLKGQGTETQYF. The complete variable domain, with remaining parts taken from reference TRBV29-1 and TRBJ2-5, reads SAVISQKPSRDICQRGTSLTIQCQVDSQVTMMFWYRQQPGQSLTLIATANQGSEATYESGFVIDKFPISRPNLTFSTLTVSNMSPEDSSIYLCSVLKGQGTETQYFGPGTRLLVL.

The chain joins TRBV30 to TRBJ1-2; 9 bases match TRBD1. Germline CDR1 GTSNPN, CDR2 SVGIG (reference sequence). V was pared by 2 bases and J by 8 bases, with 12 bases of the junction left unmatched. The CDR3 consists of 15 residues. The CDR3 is CAWSPLDRGEGGYTF. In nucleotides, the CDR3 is TGTGCCTGGAGTCCATTGGACAGGGGCGAAGGAGGCTACACCTTC.

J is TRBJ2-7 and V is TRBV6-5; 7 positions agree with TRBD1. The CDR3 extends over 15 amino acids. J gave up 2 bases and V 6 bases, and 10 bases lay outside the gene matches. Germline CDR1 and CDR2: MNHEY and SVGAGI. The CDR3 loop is CASRLQQGSTYEQYF. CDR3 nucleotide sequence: TGTGCCAGCAGACTGCAACAGGGGTCTACCTACGAGCAGTACTTC.

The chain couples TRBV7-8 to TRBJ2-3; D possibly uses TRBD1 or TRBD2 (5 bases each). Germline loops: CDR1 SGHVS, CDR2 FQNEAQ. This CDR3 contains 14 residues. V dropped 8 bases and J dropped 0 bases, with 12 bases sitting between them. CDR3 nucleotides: TGTGCCAGCTTAAACGGGGCGAGCACAGATACGCAGTATTTT. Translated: CASLNGASTDTQYF.

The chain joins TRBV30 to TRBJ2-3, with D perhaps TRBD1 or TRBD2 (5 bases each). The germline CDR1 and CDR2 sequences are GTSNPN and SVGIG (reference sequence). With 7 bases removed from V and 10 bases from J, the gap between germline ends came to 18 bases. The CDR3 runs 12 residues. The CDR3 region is CASGASHWAQYF. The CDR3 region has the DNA TGTGCCTCCGGGGCCTCACATTGGGCGCAGTATTTT.

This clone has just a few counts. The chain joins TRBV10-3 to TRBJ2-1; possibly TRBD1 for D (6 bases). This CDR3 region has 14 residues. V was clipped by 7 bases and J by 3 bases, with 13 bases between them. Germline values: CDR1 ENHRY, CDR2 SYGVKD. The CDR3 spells CAITPDSSYNEQFF. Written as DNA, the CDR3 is TGTGCCATCACCCCGGACAGTAGCTACAATGAGCAGTTCTTC.

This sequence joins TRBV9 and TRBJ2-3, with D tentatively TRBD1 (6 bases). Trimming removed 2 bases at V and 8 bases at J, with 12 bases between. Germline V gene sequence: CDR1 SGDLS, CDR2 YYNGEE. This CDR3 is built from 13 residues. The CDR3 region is CASSVQGPGTQYF. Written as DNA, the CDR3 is TGTGCCAGCAGCGTCCAGGGGCCGGGTACGCAGTATTTT.

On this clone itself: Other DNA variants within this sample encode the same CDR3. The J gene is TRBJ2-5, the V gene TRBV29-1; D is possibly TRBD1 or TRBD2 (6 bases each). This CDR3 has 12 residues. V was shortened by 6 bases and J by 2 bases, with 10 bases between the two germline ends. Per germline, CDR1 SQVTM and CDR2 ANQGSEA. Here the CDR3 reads CSVGGGQETQYF. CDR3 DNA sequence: TGCAGCGTAGGAGGGGGGCAAGAGACCCAGTACTTC.

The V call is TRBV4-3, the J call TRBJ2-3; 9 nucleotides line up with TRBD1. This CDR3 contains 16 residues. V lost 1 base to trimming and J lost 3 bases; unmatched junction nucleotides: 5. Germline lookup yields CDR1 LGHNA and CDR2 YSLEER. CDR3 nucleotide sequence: TGCGCCAGCAGCCAAGGCACAGGGGGCAGGACAGATACGCAGTATTTT. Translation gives CASSQGTGGRTDTQYF.

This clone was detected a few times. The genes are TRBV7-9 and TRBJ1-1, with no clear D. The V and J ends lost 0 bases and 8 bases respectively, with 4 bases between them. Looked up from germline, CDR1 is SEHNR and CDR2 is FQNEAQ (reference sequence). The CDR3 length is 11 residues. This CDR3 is CASSLAREAFF. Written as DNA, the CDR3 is TGTGCCAGCAGCTTAGCCAGAGAAGCTTTCTTT.

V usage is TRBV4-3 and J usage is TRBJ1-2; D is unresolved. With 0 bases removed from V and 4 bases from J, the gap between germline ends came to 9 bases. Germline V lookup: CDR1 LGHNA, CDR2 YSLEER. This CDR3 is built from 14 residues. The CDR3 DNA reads TGCGCCAGCAGCCAAGAGGCCAGCGGCTATGGCTACACCTTC. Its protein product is CASSQEASGYGYTF.

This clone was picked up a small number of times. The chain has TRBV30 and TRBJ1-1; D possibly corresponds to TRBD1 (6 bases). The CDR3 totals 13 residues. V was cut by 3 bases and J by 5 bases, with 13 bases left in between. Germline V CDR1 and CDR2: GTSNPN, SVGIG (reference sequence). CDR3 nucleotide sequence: TGTGCCTGGAGGAAAGGACAGCCTACTGAAGCTTTCTTT. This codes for CAWRKGQPTEAFF.

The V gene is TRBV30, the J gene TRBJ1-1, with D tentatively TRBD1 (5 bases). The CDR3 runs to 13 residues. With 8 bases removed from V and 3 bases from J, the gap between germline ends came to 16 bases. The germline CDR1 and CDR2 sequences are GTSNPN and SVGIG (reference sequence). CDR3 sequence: CALIGARYTEAFF. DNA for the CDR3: TGTGCCCTGATTGGGGCGAGGTACACTGAAGCTTTCTTT.

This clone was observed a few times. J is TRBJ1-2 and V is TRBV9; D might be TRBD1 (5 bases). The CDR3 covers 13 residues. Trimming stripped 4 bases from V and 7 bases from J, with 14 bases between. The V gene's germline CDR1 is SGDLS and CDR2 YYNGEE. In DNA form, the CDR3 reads TGTGCCAGCAGCCTCAGAACCCAGGGTGGCTACACCTTC. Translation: CASSLRTQGGYTF.

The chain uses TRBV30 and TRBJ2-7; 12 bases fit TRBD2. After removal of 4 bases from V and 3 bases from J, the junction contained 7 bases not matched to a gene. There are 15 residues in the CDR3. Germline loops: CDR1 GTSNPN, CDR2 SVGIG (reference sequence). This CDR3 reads CAWTKRTSGIYEQYF. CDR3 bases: TGTGCCTGGACTAAGCGGACTAGCGGGATCTACGAGCAGTACTTC.

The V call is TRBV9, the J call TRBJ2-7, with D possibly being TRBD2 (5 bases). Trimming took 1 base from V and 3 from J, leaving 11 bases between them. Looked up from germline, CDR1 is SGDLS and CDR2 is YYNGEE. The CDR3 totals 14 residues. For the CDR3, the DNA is TGTGCCAGCAGCGTACGGGATACATACTACGAGCAGTACTTC. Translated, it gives CASSVRDTYYEQYF. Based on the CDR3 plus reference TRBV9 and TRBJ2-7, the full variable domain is DSGVTQTPKHLITATGQRVTLRCSPRSGDLSVYWYQQSLDQGLQFLIQYYNGEERAKGNILERFSAQQFPDLHSELNLSSLELGDSALYFCASSVRDTYYEQYFGPGTRLTVT.

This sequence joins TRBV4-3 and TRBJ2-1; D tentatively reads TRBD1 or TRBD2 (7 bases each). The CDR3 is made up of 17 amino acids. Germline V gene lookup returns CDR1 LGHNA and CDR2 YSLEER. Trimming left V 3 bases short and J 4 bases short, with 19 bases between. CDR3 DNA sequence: TGCGCCAGCAGCCAGGCCTCAGGGGGGGCATTTTACAATGAGCAGTTCTTC. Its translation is CASSQASGGAFYNEQFF.

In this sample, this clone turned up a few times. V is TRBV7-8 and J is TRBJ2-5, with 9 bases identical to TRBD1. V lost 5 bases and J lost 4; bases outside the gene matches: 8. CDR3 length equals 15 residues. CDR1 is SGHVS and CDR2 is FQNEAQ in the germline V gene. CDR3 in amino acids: CASSQGQGLRETQYF. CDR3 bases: TGTGCCAGCAGCCAGGGACAGGGCTTACGAGAGACCCAGTACTTC.

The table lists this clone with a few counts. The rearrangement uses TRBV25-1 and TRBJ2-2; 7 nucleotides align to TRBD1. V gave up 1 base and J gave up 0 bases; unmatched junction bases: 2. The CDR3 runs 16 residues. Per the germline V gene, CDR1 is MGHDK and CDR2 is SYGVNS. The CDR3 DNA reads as TGTGCCAGCAGTGAATTGGGGACAGCGAACACCGGGGAGCTGTTTTTT. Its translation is CASSELGTANTGELFF.

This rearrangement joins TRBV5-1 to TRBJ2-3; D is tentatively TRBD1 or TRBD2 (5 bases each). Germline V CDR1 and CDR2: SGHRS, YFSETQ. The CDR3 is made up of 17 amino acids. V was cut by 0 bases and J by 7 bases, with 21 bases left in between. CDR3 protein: CASSLDLTGTDIYTQYF. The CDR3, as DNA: TGCGCCAGCAGCTTGGACCTTACCGGGACGGATATTTATACGCAGTATTTT.

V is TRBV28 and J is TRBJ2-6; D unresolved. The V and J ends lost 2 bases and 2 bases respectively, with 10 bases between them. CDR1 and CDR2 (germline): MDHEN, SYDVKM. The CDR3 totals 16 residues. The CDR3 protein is CASSLRRFAGANVLTF. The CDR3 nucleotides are TGTGCCAGCAGTTTACGACGTTTCGCTGGGGCCAACGTCCTGACTTTC.

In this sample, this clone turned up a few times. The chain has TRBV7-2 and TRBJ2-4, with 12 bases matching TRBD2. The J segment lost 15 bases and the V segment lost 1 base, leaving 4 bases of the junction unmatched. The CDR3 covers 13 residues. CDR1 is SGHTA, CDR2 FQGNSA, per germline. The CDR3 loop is CASSLGTSGIRYF. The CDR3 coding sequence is TGTGCCAGCAGCTTAGGGACTAGCGGGATACGGTACTTC.

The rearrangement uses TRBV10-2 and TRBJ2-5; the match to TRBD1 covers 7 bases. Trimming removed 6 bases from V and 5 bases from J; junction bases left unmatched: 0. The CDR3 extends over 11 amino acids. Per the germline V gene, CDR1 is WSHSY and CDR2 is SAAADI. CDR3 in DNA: TGCGCCAGCAGACAGGGGGAGACCCAGTACTTC. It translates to CASRQGETQYF.

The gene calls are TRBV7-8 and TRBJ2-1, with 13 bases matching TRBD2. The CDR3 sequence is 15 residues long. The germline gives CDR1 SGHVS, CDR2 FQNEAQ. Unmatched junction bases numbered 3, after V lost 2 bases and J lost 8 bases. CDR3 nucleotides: TGTGCCAGCAGCTTATTTGGACTAGCGGGAGATGAGCAGTTCTTC. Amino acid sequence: CASSLFGLAGDEQFF. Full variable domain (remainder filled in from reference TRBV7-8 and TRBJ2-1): GAGVSQSPRYKVAKRGQDVALRCDPISGHVSLFWYQQALGQGPEFLTYFQNEAQLDKSGLPSDRFFAERPEGSVSTLKIQRTQQEDSAVYLCASSLFGLAGDEQFFGPGTRLTVL.